Sequencing of this TCR beta chain was carried out in a study of T cells in Graves' hyperthyroidism and ophthalmopathy. Germline-derived CDR1 and CDR2 are MDHEN and SYDVKM. This CDR3 region has 13 residues. V shed 3 bases and J shed 5 bases, with 10 bases lying between them. Stability of Graves' hyperthyroidism was defined as absent ophthalmopathy progression within 18 months. Isolation of PBMCs was performed on 9.5 to 10 ml fresh peripheral blood. This clonotype has ten or more counts. RNA transcripts provided the source from which TCR beta CDR3 regions were amplified. HTBI primers were the set used in a first-round RT-PCR of the TCR CDR3. TCRdb reanalysed the multiplex PCR reads using MiXCR and keeps one entry per CDR3 protein. This sample has about 620,000 distinct CDR3 sequences, with around 15% found just once.

The chain combines TRBV28 with TRBJ2-5, with unresolved D. The origin of this receptor is a woman between 25 and 40 years old with Graves' hyperthyroidism. The sequenced sample was blood. The CDR3 spells CASSFDSPETQYF. As DNA, the CDR3 is TGTGCCAGCAGTTTCGACTCCCCGGAGACCCAGTACTTC.